This T cell receptor beta chain was retrieved from a study of blood T cell repertoires in COVID-19. About the study: PBMCs, B-cell-depleted T cells, or T cells provided the cDNA or gDNA that made up the material.

In the study's own analysis: Amplifying reference gene primers gave estimates of nucleated cell counts. Profiling relied on immunoSEQ multiplex PCR, and the TCRdb table lists in-frame clones only, not all of them. The V and J calls and clone size were taken over from that table, and D and trimming were inferred from the DNA. The data contain 150,000 to 200,000 clones, more than 70% of them singletons. CDR3 length: 17 amino acids. V was pared by 0 bases and J by 7 bases, with 22 bases between. Germline V gene lookup returns CDR1 SGDLS and CDR2 YYNGEE. Categorization into cohorts depended on clinical history that participants reported.

This chain connects TRBV9 to TRBJ1-2; tentatively, D is TRBD1 (6 bases). The receptor's source is a man aged 35 to 55 who had recovered from COVID-19. The specimen sequenced was PBMCs or T cells enriched from blood (not recorded which). The CDR3 DNA follows: TGTGCCAGCAGCGTAGATGGACAGCCGAATTGGGATGGTGGCTACACCTTC. Its protein product is CASSVDGQPNWDGGYTF.